This T cell receptor (beta chain) emerged from a study of blood T cell repertoires in COVID-19. In the study overall: COVID-19 samples, acute and convalescent, were from the United States, Italy and Spain. Sources were T cells, B-cell-depleted T cells, or PBMCs; the material itself was cDNA or gDNA.

Comments on this clone: Other DNA sequences in this specimen translate into the identical CDR3.

The CDR3 covers 13 residues. CDR1 and CDR2 (germline): SNHLY, FYNNEI. The J segment lost 4 bases and the V segment lost 4 bases, leaving 0 bases of the junction unmatched. As processed by the authors: Scientists estimated how many nucleated cells there were by amplifying reference gene primers. Using immunoSEQ multiplex PCR, the repertoire was profiled, and TCRdb retains in-frame clones only, with some absent. The V and J calls and clone size are taken from that table; D and trimming were inferred from the DNA. The profile covers hundreds of thousands of clones, with 82% appearing a single time and nearly 5% taken by the ten largest.

Material: peripheral blood. This receptor was obtained from a woman aged 80 or over with active or convalescent COVID-19. J is TRBJ1-1 and V is TRBV2; 10 nucleotides align to TRBD1. The CDR3 DNA reads as TGTGCCAGCAGTGGGACAGGGGGCACTGAAGCTTTCTTT. Translation gives CASSGTGGTEAFF.